The T cell receptor (beta chain) under discussion was sequenced for a study of blood T cell repertoires in COVID-19. On the study more broadly: T cells, B-cell-depleted T cells, or PBMCs supplied cDNA or gDNA.

Original analysis: Reference gene primer amplification gave nucleated cell count estimates. Method: immunoSEQ multiplex PCR; TCRdb's copy keeps in-frame clones and lacks some. V and J calls and clone size are given by that table; D and trimming were obtained from the DNA. This table holds fewer than 200,000 clones, about 85% found once. Germline assignment: CDR1 MNHEY and CDR2 SMNVEV (reference sequence). V gave up 3 bases and J gave up 7 bases, with 12 bases separating them. The CDR3 is made up of 14 amino acids. The specimen sequenced was peripheral blood. The gene calls are TRBV27 and TRBJ2-2; D uncertain. The clonotype originates from a woman aged 60-75 years with acute or convalescent COVID-19. The CDR3: CASSFMVGGGELFF. CDR3 coding DNA: TGTGCCAGCAGTTTCATGGTTGGCGGCGGGGAGCTGTTTTTT.